The 28 T cell receptor beta chains reported below all come from one sample, sequenced in a study of T cell repertoires in cytomegalovirus infection. MiXCR, applied by TCRdb to the reads, yields one record per CDR3 protein. The sample has hundreds of thousands of distinct CDR3 sequences, around 29% seen once; the top ten hold over 12%. Their target antigens are unknown. Source: cultured CD8+ T cells from PBMCs, taken from culture after CMV antigen stimulation. The receptor set was obtained from a human donor in good health (CMV status not recorded). Some clones in this sample may be carry-over from other donors' samples.

This clonotype was found a few times. The rearrangement links TRBV20-1 to TRBJ1-2; 7 bases align to TRBD1. The CDR3 has 13 amino acids. Per the germline V gene, CDR1 is DFQATT and CDR2 is SNEGSKA (reference sequence). Trimming cost V 1 base and J 3 bases; bases outside gene matches: 2. DNA for the CDR3: TGCAGTGCTAGAGCCAGGGGGGACTATGGCTACACCTTC. It encodes CSARARGDYGYTF.

The V call is TRBV7-9, the J call TRBJ2-3; D might be TRBD2 (6 bases). Germline V gene data show CDR1 as SEHNR and CDR2 as FQNEAQ (reference sequence). CDR3 length: 14 amino acids. The V and J ends lost 6 bases and 4 bases respectively, with 14 bases between them. CDR3 bases: TGTGCCAGCAGGGCACCCGGAGGGGCAGATACGCAGTATTTT. Its translation: CASRAPGGADTQYF. Filled out from reference TRBV7-9 and TRBJ2-3, the complete variable domain reads DTGVSQNPRHKITKRGQNVTFRCDPISEHNRLYWYRQTLGQGPEFLTYFQNEAQLEKSRLLSDRFSAERPKGSFSTLEIQRTEQGDSAMYLCASRAPGGADTQYFGPGTRLTVL.

In its sample, this clonotype was seen many times. The chain has TRBV7-2 and TRBJ1-2, with TRBD1 identical over 7 bases. With 1 base clipped from V and 0 bases from J, the junction kept 11 bases outside the gene matches. CDR1 SGHTA and CDR2 FQGNSA come from the germline V gene. The CDR3 has 18 residues. The CDR3 sequence: CASSLETPPQGPNYGYTF. In DNA, the CDR3 is TGTGCCAGCAGCTTAGAAACACCCCCACAGGGGCCTAACTATGGCTACACCTTC.

In its sample, this clonotype was seen a few times. The chain joins TRBV28 to TRBJ1-1, with 8 nucleotides matching TRBD1. There are 18 residues in the CDR3. V shed 2 bases and J 4 bases; nucleotides not matched to a gene: 15. Germline V gives CDR1 MDHEN, CDR2 SYDVKM. This CDR3 is CASSLPLIQGVKGTEAFF. The CDR3 DNA reads as TGTGCCAGCAGTTTACCGCTAATACAGGGGGTAAAAGGCACTGAAGCTTTCTTT.

The V call is TRBV9, the J call TRBJ2-3, with 13 bases matching TRBD2. The V segment lost 3 bases and the J segment 5 bases; nucleotides outside the gene matches: 3. Per germline, CDR1 SGDLS and CDR2 YYNGEE. The CDR3 has 15 amino acids. The CDR3 is CASSELAGGLDTQYF. DNA of the CDR3: TGTGCCAGCAGCGAACTAGCGGGGGGGTTAGATACGCAGTATTTT.

J is TRBJ2-5 and V is TRBV7-8; maybe TRBD2 (5 bases). CDR1 and CDR2 (germline): SGHVS, FQNEAQ. This CDR3 spans 13 amino acids. The ends were cut back, 3 bases at V and 7 bases at J, with 12 bases in the middle. The CDR3 reads CASSLGVEGTQYF. CDR3 in DNA: TGTGCCAGCAGCTTGGGAGTAGAAGGGACCCAGTACTTC.

The chain has TRBV4-2 and TRBJ2-1; 7 nucleotides match TRBD2. V was clipped by 0 bases and J by 4 bases; unmatched bases: 9. The CDR3 loop spans 17 amino acids. Germline CDR1 is LGHNA and CDR2 is YNFKEQ. CDR3 bases: TGTGCCAGCAGCCAAGACGCCGAGGGCGGGGGATACAATGAGCAGTTCTTC. The encoded protein is CASSQDAEGGGYNEQFF.

This clonotype came up many times. The V gene is TRBV7-9, the J gene TRBJ1-1, with D possibly matching TRBD1 (5 bases). Trimming took off 3 bases at V and 7 bases at J, with 18 bases between the two ends. The CDR3 has 15 residues. Germline loops: CDR1 SEHNR, CDR2 FQNEAQ (reference sequence). CDR3 amino acids: CASSLLRGSIYEAFF. CDR3 nucleotide sequence: TGTGCCAGCAGCTTGTTAAGGGGTTCCATCTATGAAGCTTTCTTT.

J is TRBJ1-1 and V is TRBV5-1; D unclear. V dropped 5 bases and J dropped 1 base, with 15 bases sitting between them. Germline assignment: CDR1 SGHRS and CDR2 YFSETQ. The CDR3 covers 15 residues. CDR3 DNA: TGCGCCAGCAGGGGGTCTTACCAACAGAACACTGAAGCTTTCTTT. This codes for CASRGSYQQNTEAFF.

The chain is built from TRBV12-3 or TRBV12-4 and TRBJ2-1; D unclear. The germline V and J ends were trimmed by 8 bases and 8 bases, with 16 bases remaining between them. This CDR3 is built from 13 residues. The DNA of the CDR3 is TGTGCCAGCTGGGAAGGGCAACGGCATGAGCAGTTCTTC. Translated: CASWEGQRHEQFF.

This clonotype was found a few times. The CDR3 loop is CASIGMGNVYEQYF. The CDR3 nucleotides read TGTGCCAGCATTGGGATGGGCAACGTCTACGAGCAGTACTTC. The V call is TRBV6-1, the J call TRBJ2-7, with D uncertain. CDR3 length: 14 residues. The V and J ends lost 7 bases and 3 bases respectively, with 16 bases between them. CDR1 and CDR2 from the germline V gene are MNHNS and SASEGT.

This clonotype was picked up many times. CDR3 in amino acids: CASSLDYLAGQYF. The CDR3, as DNA: TGTGCCAGCAGCTTAGACTATCTAGCGGGGCAGTATTTT. The chain is built from TRBV7-9 and TRBJ2-3, with 8 bases fitting TRBD2. In germline, CDR1 is SEHNR, CDR2 FQNEAQ (reference sequence). The V segment lost 1 base and the J segment 11 bases; nucleotides outside the gene matches: 5. The CDR3 consists of 13 residues.

V is TRBV6-6 and J is TRBJ1-2; 8 nucleotides match TRBD1. Germline V gives CDR1 MNHNY, CDR2 SVGAGI (reference sequence). V gave up 7 bases and J gave up 1 base; unmatched junction bases: 11. This CDR3 has 16 amino acids. The CDR3 spells CASTDGQGTFNYGYTF. Here the CDR3 DNA reads TGTGCCAGCACCGACGGACAGGGCACCTTTAACTATGGCTACACCTTC.

This clonotype was seen only a few times. The chain employs TRBV6-2 or TRBV6-3 and TRBJ1-1; the match to TRBD1 covers 8 bases. CDR1 is MNHEY, CDR2 SVGEGT, per germline. V lost 6 bases and J lost 5; bases outside the gene matches: 5. CDR3 size: 13 residues. For the CDR3, the DNA is TGTGCCAGCAGCCACCGGGACAGGACTGAAGCTTTCTTT. Encoded protein: CASSHRDRTEAFF.

The rearrangement uses TRBV11-2 and TRBJ1-5; D is perhaps TRBD1 (6 bases). From germline, CDR1 is SGHAT and CDR2 FQNNGV. V lost 5 bases and J lost 4, with 15 bases in between. CDR3 length equals 15 residues. This chain's CDR3 is CASSADGRGNQPQHF. CDR3 coding DNA: TGTGCCAGCAGCGCCGACGGCAGGGGTAATCAGCCCCAGCATTTT. Filled out from reference TRBV11-2 and TRBJ1-5, the complete variable domain reads EAGVAQSPRYKIIEKRQSVAFWCNPISGHATLYWYQQILGQGPKLLIQFQNNGVVDDSQLPKDRFSAERLKGVDSTLKIQPAKLEDSAVYLCASSADGRGNQPQHFGDGTRLSIL.

This clonotype came up many times. The chain has TRBV7-2 and TRBJ1-1, with D uncertain. CDR1 is SGHTA, CDR2 FQGNSA, per germline. The CDR3 covers 19 residues. V gave up 1 base and J gave up 1 base, with 22 bases separating them. The CDR3 DNA is TGTGCCAGCAGCTTAGATCATTTACTCCCAGGAATCAGGAACACTGAAGCTTTCTTT. It translates to CASSLDHLLPGIRNTEAFF.

This chain links TRBV20-1 with TRBJ2-1, with TRBD2 matching 8 bases. In germline, CDR1 is DFQATT, CDR2 SNEGSKA (reference sequence). This CDR3 has 13 residues. Trimming cost V 7 bases and J 6 bases; bases outside gene matches: 8. The CDR3 spells CSVPGTRGNEQFF. The CDR3 DNA reads as TGCAGTGTTCCCGGGACTAGGGGCAATGAGCAGTTCTTC.

The J gene is TRBJ2-7, the V gene TRBV29-1; D gene uncertain. CDR3 length equals 13 residues. Germline V gene data show CDR1 as SQVTM and CDR2 as ANQGSEA. V lost 6 bases and J lost 2, with 14 bases in between. The CDR3: CSVRSVLAYEQYF. CDR3 bases: TGCAGCGTCCGGAGCGTATTAGCCTACGAGCAGTACTTC.

This clonotype has just a few counts. The chain combines TRBV27 with TRBJ2-1, with D perhaps matching TRBD2 (5 bases). Germline assignment: CDR1 MNHEY and CDR2 SMNVEV (reference sequence). The CDR3 has 14 residues. The ends were cut back, 3 bases at V and 6 bases at J, with 12 bases in the middle. CDR3 coding DNA: TGTGCCAGCAGTTTCGGGGTTTCGGGCAATGAGCAGTTCTTC. Residues: CASSFGVSGNEQFF.

This clonotype was seen repeatedly, ten times or more. The chain joins TRBV7-6 to TRBJ2-3, with a tentative D call TRBD2 (7 bases). This CDR3 has 19 residues. V lost 3 bases and J lost 0, with 22 bases in between. Germline V CDR1 and CDR2: SGHVS, FNYEAQ. The CDR3 nucleotides are TGTGCCAGCAGCTTTCCCCAACCTGCGGGGGCCTCTAGCACAGATACGCAGTATTTT. Residues: CASSFPQPAGASSTDTQYF.

This clonotype turned up a few times. The rearrangement uses TRBV6-2 or TRBV6-3 and TRBJ2-2; D not resolved. Germline-derived CDR1 and CDR2 are MNHEY and SVGEGT. The length of the CDR3 is 14 residues. The V gene lost 0 bases and the J gene lost 7 bases, with 9 bases spanning the gap. Here the CDR3 reads CASSYSTGDGELFF. The CDR3 DNA sequence: TGTGCCAGCAGTTACTCGACGGGCGACGGGGAGCTGTTTTTT.

This chain joins TRBV9 and TRBJ2-3; TRBD2 is a possible D gene (5 bases). V was shortened by 0 bases and J by 4 bases, with 12 bases between the two germline ends. Germline V gene sequence: CDR1 SGDLS, CDR2 YYNGEE. CDR3 length: 15 amino acids. The CDR3 nucleotides read TGTGCCAGCAGCGTAGAAGTCCTAGCCTCAGATACGCAGTATTTT. It translates to CASSVEVLASDTQYF. The full variable domain, in which reference TRBV9 and TRBJ2-3 provide the parts outside the CDR3, is DSGVTQTPKHLITATGQRVTLRCSPRSGDLSVYWYQQSLDQGLQFLIQYYNGEERAKGNILERFSAQQFPDLHSELNLSSLELGDSALYFCASSVEVLASDTQYFGPGTRLTVL.

At least ten counts were recorded for this clonotype. V gene TRBV27 combines with J gene TRBJ2-2; D ambiguous. The CDR3 totals 11 residues. Trimming took 6 bases from V and 7 from J, leaving 6 bases between them. Germline assignment: CDR1 MNHEY and CDR2 SMNVEV (reference sequence). The CDR3 sequence: CASSLSGELFF. In nucleotides, the CDR3 is TGTGCCAGCAGCTTAAGCGGGGAGCTGTTTTTT.

This clonotype came up many times. In nucleotides, the CDR3 is TGTGCCAGCAGCCACCCAACGAAGACAGATAGCAATCAGCCCCAGCATTTT. Translating it yields CASSHPTKTDSNQPQHF. The chain combines TRBV7-9 with TRBJ1-5; tentatively, D is TRBD1 (5 bases). The CDR3 totals 17 residues. V shed 5 bases and J shed 0 bases, with 17 bases lying between them. CDR1 is SEHNR and CDR2 is FQNEAQ in the germline V gene (reference sequence).

The sample holds a few counts of this clonotype. The chain uses TRBV7-6 and TRBJ2-1; D ambiguous. The CDR3 runs to 11 residues. Per the germline V gene, CDR1 is SGHVS and CDR2 is FNYEAQ. With 4 bases removed from V and 7 bases from J, the gap between germline ends came to 5 bases. The CDR3 is CASSSENEQFF. The CDR3 nucleotides read TGTGCCAGCAGCTCGGAAAATGAGCAGTTCTTC. Combining the CDR3 with reference TRBV7-6 and TRBJ2-1 gives the whole variable domain GAGVSQSPRYKVTKRGQDVALRCDPISGHVSLYWYRQALGQGPEFLTYFNYEAQQDKSGLPNDRFSAERPEGSISTLTIQRTEQRDSAMYRCASSSENEQFFGPGTRLTVL.

This clonotype was picked up many times. This chain links TRBV7-9 with TRBJ2-1; perhaps TRBD2 as D (6 bases). Germline V lookup: CDR1 SEHNR, CDR2 FQNEAQ (reference sequence). This CDR3 has 15 amino acids. V gave up 4 bases and J gave up 3 bases, with 13 bases separating them. The CDR3 spells CASSSAGTLYNEQFF. The CDR3, as DNA: TGTGCCAGCAGCTCCGCAGGGACTCTCTACAATGAGCAGTTCTTC.

CDR3 nucleotides: TGCGCCAGCAGCCATAACATCGGGGGGACCGGGGAGCTGTTTTTT. Encoded protein: CASSHNIGGTGELFF. The rearrangement links TRBV4-3 to TRBJ2-2; 7 positions match TRBD2. CDR1 and CDR2 from the germline V gene are LGHNA and YSLEER. CDR3 length: 15 amino acids. Trimming at V came to 3 bases and at J to 5 bases, leaving 6 bases not matched to a gene.

V usage is TRBV28 and J usage is TRBJ2-2; D not certain. Germline values: CDR1 MDHEN, CDR2 SYDVKM. V lost 2 bases and J 4 bases, leaving 11 bases between the germline ends. This CDR3 has 15 amino acids. The CDR3 is CASSLRTAFTGELFF. DNA for the CDR3: TGTGCCAGCAGTTTACGCACAGCATTCACCGGGGAGCTGTTTTTT.